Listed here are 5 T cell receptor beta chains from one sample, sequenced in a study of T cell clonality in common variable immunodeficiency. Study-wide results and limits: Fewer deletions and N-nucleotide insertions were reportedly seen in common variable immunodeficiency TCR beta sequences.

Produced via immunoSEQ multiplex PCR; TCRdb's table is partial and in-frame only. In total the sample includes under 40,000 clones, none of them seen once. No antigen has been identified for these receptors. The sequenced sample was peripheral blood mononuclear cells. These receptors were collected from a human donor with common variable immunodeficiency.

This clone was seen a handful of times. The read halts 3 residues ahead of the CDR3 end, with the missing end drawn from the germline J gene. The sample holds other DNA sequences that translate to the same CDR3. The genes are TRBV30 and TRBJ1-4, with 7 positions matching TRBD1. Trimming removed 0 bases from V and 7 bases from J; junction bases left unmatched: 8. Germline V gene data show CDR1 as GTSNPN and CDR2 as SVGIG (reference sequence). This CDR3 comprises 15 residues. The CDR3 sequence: CAWSVQGLWAEKLFF. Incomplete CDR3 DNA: TGTGCCTGGAGTGTACAGGGGCTTTGGGCTGAAAAA.

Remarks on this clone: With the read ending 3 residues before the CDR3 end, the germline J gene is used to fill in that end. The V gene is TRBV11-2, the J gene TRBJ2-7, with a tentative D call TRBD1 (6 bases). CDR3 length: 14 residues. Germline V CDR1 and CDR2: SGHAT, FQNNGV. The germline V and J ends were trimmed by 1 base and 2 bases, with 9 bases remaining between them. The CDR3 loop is CASSLGTGTYEQYF. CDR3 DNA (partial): TGTGCCAGCAGCTTAGGCACAGGGACCTACGAG.

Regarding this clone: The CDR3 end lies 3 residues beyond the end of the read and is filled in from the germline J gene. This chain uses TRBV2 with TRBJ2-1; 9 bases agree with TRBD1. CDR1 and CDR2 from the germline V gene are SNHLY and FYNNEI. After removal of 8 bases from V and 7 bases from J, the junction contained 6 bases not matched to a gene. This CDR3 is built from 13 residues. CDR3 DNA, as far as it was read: TGTGCCAGCGCCGGGACAGGGCTGAATGAG. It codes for CASAGTGLNE. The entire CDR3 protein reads CASAGTGLNEQFF.

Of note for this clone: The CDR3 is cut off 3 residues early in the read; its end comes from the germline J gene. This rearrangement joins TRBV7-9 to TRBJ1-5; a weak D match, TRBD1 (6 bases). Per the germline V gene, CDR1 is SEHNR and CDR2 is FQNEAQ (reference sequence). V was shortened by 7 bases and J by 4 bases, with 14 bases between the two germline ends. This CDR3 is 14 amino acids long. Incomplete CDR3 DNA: TGTGCCAGCACCTTTGGGGGGGCAAATCAGCCC. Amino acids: CASTFGGANQP. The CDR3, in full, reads CASTFGGANQPQHF.

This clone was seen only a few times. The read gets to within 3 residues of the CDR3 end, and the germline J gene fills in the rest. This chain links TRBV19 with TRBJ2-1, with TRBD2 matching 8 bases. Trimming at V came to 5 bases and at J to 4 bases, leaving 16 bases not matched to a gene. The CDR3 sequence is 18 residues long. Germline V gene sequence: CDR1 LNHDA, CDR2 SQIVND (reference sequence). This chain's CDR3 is CASSPTKPGLVLYNEQFF. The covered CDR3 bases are TGTGCCAGTAGTCCCACGAAACCGGGACTAGTCCTATACAATGAG.